The 28 T cell receptor beta chains listed next were all sequenced from one sample in a study of cytomegalovirus exposure and HLA in healthy donors. Generated by immunoSEQ multiplex PCR, the TCRdb table keeps only in-frame clones and is missing some. The repertoire holds some 140,000 clones, with approximately 84% as singletons. The material sequenced was PBMCs. The origin of the receptors is a woman aged 25 to 39 in good health and CMV-seronegative.

This chain links TRBV5-4 with TRBJ2-2, with D uncertain. In germline, CDR1 is SGHNT, CDR2 YYREEE (reference sequence). The V and J ends lost 4 bases and 5 bases respectively, with 21 bases between them. The CDR3 is made up of 17 amino acids. This CDR3 is CASSPTPTPTYTGELFF. CDR3 bases: TGTGCCAGCAGCCCAACGCCGACACCCACGTATACCGGGGAGCTGTTTTTT.

V usage is TRBV4-2 and J usage is TRBJ2-3; D is undetermined. This CDR3 spans 14 amino acids. The V end was cut by 0 bases, the J end by 1 base, with 5 bases between. Germline V gene sequence: CDR1 LGHNA, CDR2 YNFKEQ. The CDR3, as DNA: TGTGCCAGCAGCCAAGAGGCGGGCACAGATACGCAGTATTTT. Translating it yields CASSQEAGTDTQYF.

V and J are TRBV9 and TRBJ2-7; D is uncertain. Per germline, CDR1 SGDLS and CDR2 YYNGEE. The CDR3 contains 12 residues. V gave up 4 bases and J gave up 7 bases, with 12 bases separating them. The CDR3 sequence: CASSLPTGEQYF. The CDR3 DNA sequence: TGTGCCAGCAGCCTCCCCACGGGTGAGCAGTACTTC.

The chain joins TRBV4-2 to TRBJ2-7; D perhaps matches TRBD2 (7 bases). CDR3 length equals 16 residues. V shed 2 bases and J shed 4 bases, with 18 bases lying between them. The germline V gene has CDR1 LGHNA and CDR2 YNFKEQ. The CDR3 loop reads CASSQPFGGRSYEQYF. In DNA, the CDR3 is TGTGCCAGCAGCCAACCATTCGGGGGGCGATCATACGAGCAGTACTTC.

The rearrangement joins TRBV7-2 to TRBJ1-5, with 7 bases matching TRBD1. Losses at the gene ends were 5 bases for V and 1 base for J; bases not matched to a gene: 8. The germline V gene has CDR1 SGHTA and CDR2 FQGNSA. This CDR3 contains 16 residues. This CDR3 reads CASSPQTGWSNQPQHF. CDR3 sequence (DNA): TGTGCCAGCAGCCCCCAGACAGGGTGGAGCAATCAGCCCCAGCATTTT. The full variable domain, rest sourced from reference TRBV7-2 and TRBJ1-5, is GAGVSQSPSNKVTEKGKDVELRCDPISGHTALYWYRQSLGQGLEFLIYFQGNSAPDKSGLPSDRFSAERTGGSVSTLTIQRTQQEDSAVYLCASSPQTGWSNQPQHFGDGTRLSIL.

The chain uses TRBV11-3 and TRBJ2-3; 7 bases match TRBD1. Germline V gene data show CDR1 as SGHNT and CDR2 as YENEEA. With V trimmed by 1 base and J by 2 bases, 3 bases remained unmatched. CDR3 length equals 15 residues. The CDR3: CASSLGTGLTDTQYF. The CDR3 region has the DNA TGTGCCAGCAGCTTAGGGACAGGACTCACAGATACGCAGTATTTT. The full variable domain, rest sourced from reference TRBV11-3 and TRBJ2-3, is EAGVVQSPRYKIIEKKQPVAFWCNPISGHNTLYWYLQNLGQGPELLIRYENEEAVDDSQLPKDRFSAERLKGVDSTLKIQPAELGDSAVYLCASSLGTGLTDTQYFGPGTRLTVL.

The rearrangement links TRBV27 to TRBJ2-7; D possibly corresponds to TRBD1 (6 bases). Looked up from germline, CDR1 is MNHEY and CDR2 is SMNVEV (reference sequence). Trimming took 3 bases from V and 5 from J, leaving 11 bases between them. The CDR3 sequence is 13 residues long. DNA for the CDR3: TGTGCCAGCAGTTTCCTTGGGACACACGAGCAGTACTTC. This codes for CASSFLGTHEQYF.

This chain links TRBV7-8 with TRBJ2-1; 7 bases are a match to TRBD1. The CDR3 is 18 amino acids. Trimming took 2 bases from V and 11 from J; bases not matched to a gene: 21. CDR1 SGHVS and CDR2 FQNEAQ come from the germline V gene. The DNA for the CDR3 is TGTGCCAGCAGCTTAAAGGGGGCTAGTGGTCGGGTCCCGCCGCAGCAGTTCTTC. It is translated as CASSLKGASGRVPPQQFF.

The chain uses TRBV2 and TRBJ1-1; a weak D match, TRBD1 (5 bases). Germline V gene sequence: CDR1 SNHLY, CDR2 FYNNEI. This CDR3 region has 14 residues. The V end lost 2 bases, the J end lost 1 base, and 8 bases lay between the germline ends. CDR3 bases: TGTGCCAGCAGTGAACAGGGTTCGAACACTGAAGCTTTCTTT. Its translation: CASSEQGSNTEAFF.

The genes are TRBV19 and TRBJ2-7; TRBD1 might be the D (6 bases). Trimming stripped 6 bases from V and 2 bases from J, with 14 bases between. From germline, CDR1 is LNHDA and CDR2 SQIVND (reference sequence). This CDR3 contains 14 residues. The CDR3 DNA is TGTGCCAGTAGCTACAGGGTCCTTACCTACGAGCAGTACTTC. It specifies CASSYRVLTYEQYF.

The rearrangement links TRBV28 to TRBJ2-3; 13 nucleotides line up with TRBD2. J lost 4 bases, V lost 3 bases, and 1 base had no gene match. The CDR3 sequence is 15 residues long. The V gene's germline CDR1 is MDHEN and CDR2 SYDVKM. CDR3 sequence (DNA): TGTGCCAGCAGTTTTGGACTAGCGGGGGCAGATACGCAGTATTTT. Its protein product is CASSFGLAGADTQYF.

The gene calls are TRBV15 and TRBJ2-1; TRBD2 matches 10 bases. The CDR3 extends over 15 amino acids. Trimming took 1 base from V and 7 from J; bases not matched to a gene: 4. Germline assignment: CDR1 LNHNV and CDR2 YYDKDF (reference sequence). CDR3 bases: TGTGCCACCAGCAGAGCTGAACTAGCGGGGAATGAGCAGTTCTTC. Translation: CATSRAELAGNEQFF.

V and J are TRBV5-1 and TRBJ1-5; 9 nucleotides line up with TRBD1. This CDR3 region has 16 residues. V lost 0 bases, J lost 4 bases, and 5 bases stayed unmatched. Germline assignment: CDR1 SGHRS and CDR2 YFSETQ. For the CDR3, the DNA is TGCGCCAGCAGCTTGGATGGGACAGGGTGGAATCAGCCCCAGCATTTT. This gives the protein CASSLDGTGWNQPQHF.

The chain recombines TRBV28 with TRBJ2-7; possible D gene TRBD2, 6 bases. Trimming cost V 4 bases and J 5 bases, with 12 bases left between them. Looked up from germline, CDR1 is MDHEN and CDR2 is SYDVKM. The CDR3 covers 13 residues. CDR3 sequence: CASSSRDSNEQYF. CDR3 in DNA: TGTGCCAGCAGTTCGCGGGACTCTAACGAGCAGTACTTC.

The rearrangement joins TRBV5-6 to TRBJ1-3, with 9 positions matching TRBD1. CDR3 length: 15 residues. The germline gives CDR1 SGHDT, CDR2 YYEEEE. V was pared by 4 bases and J by 4 bases, with 6 bases of the junction left unmatched. CDR3 bases: TGTGCCAGCAGCCCGGCCGGACAGGGGGGAAACACCATATATTTT. It yields the protein CASSPAGQGGNTIYF. Full variable domain (outside the CDR3, taken from reference TRBV5-6 and TRBJ1-3): DAGVTQSPTHLIKTRGQQVTLRCSPKSGHDTVSWYQQALGQGPQFIFQYYEEEERQRGNFPDRFSGHQFPNYSSELNVNALLLGDSALYLCASSPAGQGGNTIYFGEGSWLTVV.

J is TRBJ2-3 and V is TRBV2; maybe TRBD2 (6 bases). Germline V gives CDR1 SNHLY, CDR2 FYNNEI. The CDR3 covers 13 residues. Trimming pared 4 bases from V and 3 bases from J, leaving 8 bases between. CDR3 in DNA: TGTGCCAGCAGTGGGGCGGGGACAGATACGCAGTATTTT. It yields the protein CASSGAGTDTQYF.

This clone was observed once. J is TRBJ1-5 and V is TRBV5-1; D remains unclear. Per germline, CDR1 SGHRS and CDR2 YFSETQ. Trimming stripped 1 base from V and 3 bases from J, with 11 bases between. The CDR3 consists of 15 residues. CDR3 DNA sequence: TGCGCCAGCAGCTTGTCAGGAACAATCAATCAGCCCCAGCATTTT. Amino acids: CASSLSGTINQPQHF.

The chain has TRBV11-3 and TRBJ2-1, with D perhaps TRBD1 (5 bases). CDR1 is SGHNT and CDR2 is YENEEA in the germline V gene. V was cut by 5 bases and J by 6 bases, with 8 bases left in between. This CDR3 comprises 12 residues. CDR3 residues: CASSQGFNEQFF. In nucleotides, the CDR3 is TGTGCCAGCAGCCAGGGATTCAATGAGCAGTTCTTC. The full variable domain, in which reference TRBV11-3 and TRBJ2-1 provide the parts outside the CDR3, is EAGVVQSPRYKIIEKKQPVAFWCNPISGHNTLYWYLQNLGQGPELLIRYENEEAVDDSQLPKDRFSAERLKGVDSTLKIQPAELGDSAVYLCASSQGFNEQFFGPGTRLTVL.

This clone has only one observation. The chain uses TRBV28 and TRBJ1-1; D might be TRBD1 (5 bases). Trimming shortened V by 6 bases and J by 3 bases, and 14 bases separated the two germline ends. In germline, CDR1 is MDHEN, CDR2 SYDVKM. The CDR3 is made up of 14 amino acids. The CDR3: CASSPVGRDTEAFF. CDR3 in DNA: TGTGCCAGCAGCCCTGTAGGCAGGGACACTGAAGCTTTCTTT. The full variable domain, rest sourced from reference TRBV28 and TRBJ1-1, is DVKVTQSSRYLVKRTGEKVFLECVQDMDHENMFWYRQDPGLGLRLIYFSYDVKMKEKGDIPEGYSVSREKKERFSLILESASTNQTSMYLCASSPVGRDTEAFFGQGTRLTVV.

The chain couples TRBV5-1 to TRBJ2-1; weak D call: TRBD2 (7 bases). Germline V gene data show CDR1 as SGHRS and CDR2 as YFSETQ. V was cut by 0 bases and J by 7 bases, with 17 bases left in between. This CDR3 contains 16 residues. The CDR3 is CASSLATGGPVNEQFF. The CDR3 DNA is TGCGCCAGCAGCTTGGCCACGGGGGGCCCCGTTAATGAGCAGTTCTTC.

This clone came up once. This chain links TRBV2 with TRBJ2-7, with TRBD1 matching 8 bases. The germline V gene has CDR1 SNHLY and CDR2 FYNNEI. The CDR3 runs to 15 residues. J was trimmed by 1 base and V by 1 base; bases with no gene match: 3. The CDR3 DNA reads TGTGCCAGCAGTGAAGGACAGGGGTGGTCCTACGAGCAGTACTTC. Encoded protein: CASSEGQGWSYEQYF.

This clone was found once. The gene calls are TRBV28 and TRBJ2-7, with TRBD2 matching over 11 bases. Looked up from germline, CDR1 is MDHEN and CDR2 is SYDVKM. CDR3 length: 15 amino acids. V trimming: 6 bases; J trimming: 0 bases; junction bases outside the gene matches: 4. The CDR3 DNA follows: TGTGCCAGCAGGACGACTAGCGGGGTCTCCTACGAGCAGTACTTC. Translation gives CASRTTSGVSYEQYF.

The V gene is TRBV6-1, the J gene TRBJ1-1; D gene uncertain. Deletions cut 4 bases from V and 1 base from J, with 7 bases between. The length of the CDR3 is 13 residues. Germline V gene data show CDR1 as MNHNS and CDR2 as SASEGT. Written as DNA, the CDR3 is TGTGCCAGCAGTGGGCTAGGGAACACTGAAGCTTTCTTT. Amino acid sequence: CASSGLGNTEAFF.

This clone was seen a handful of times. The chain employs TRBV5-1 and TRBJ1-1, with unresolved D. The CDR3 sequence is 12 residues long. Trimming left V 5 bases short and J 4 bases short, with 9 bases between. Germline-derived CDR1 and CDR2 are SGHRS and YFSETQ. The CDR3 sequence is CASSWAGTEAFF. The CDR3 DNA reads as TGCGCCAGCAGTTGGGCGGGCACTGAAGCTTTCTTT.

The rearrangement joins TRBV5-1 to TRBJ2-7, with TRBD1 matching over 9 bases. Trimming at V came to 1 base and at J to 3 bases, leaving 2 bases not matched to a gene. The germline gives CDR1 SGHRS, CDR2 YFSETQ. The CDR3 extends over 14 amino acids. The CDR3 bases are TGCGCCAGCAGCTTGACAGGGGGCGACTACGAGCAGTACTTC. Translated, it gives CASSLTGGDYEQYF.

The chain is built from TRBV19 and TRBJ2-1; D unclear. CDR3 length: 12 residues. Trimming pared 4 bases from V and 5 bases from J, leaving 6 bases between. Per the germline V gene, CDR1 is LNHDA and CDR2 is SQIVND (reference sequence). CDR3 in amino acids: CASSNRDNEQFF. CDR3 DNA sequence: TGTGCCAGTAGTAACCGGGACAATGAGCAGTTCTTC.

This clone turned up a few times. The chain is built from TRBV19 and TRBJ1-2, with D maybe TRBD1 (5 bases). The CDR3 is 14 amino acids. The germline gives CDR1 LNHDA, CDR2 SQIVND (reference sequence). The V end was cut by 6 bases, the J end by 2 bases, with 13 bases between. DNA of the CDR3: TGTGCCAGTAGAGGAGGAGGGGTAAACTATGGCTACACCTTC. Residues: CASRGGGVNYGYTF.

V and J are TRBV2 and TRBJ2-3; 9 positions agree with TRBD1. The V and J ends lost 6 bases and 5 bases, in that order; junction bases with no gene match: 15. Germline CDR1 reads SNHLY; CDR2 reads FYNNEI. The CDR3 has 17 residues. The CDR3 DNA reads TGTGCCAGCAGCGCAAACAGTCCCGGGACAGGGTTAGATACGCAGTATTTT. It is translated as CASSANSPGTGLDTQYF.